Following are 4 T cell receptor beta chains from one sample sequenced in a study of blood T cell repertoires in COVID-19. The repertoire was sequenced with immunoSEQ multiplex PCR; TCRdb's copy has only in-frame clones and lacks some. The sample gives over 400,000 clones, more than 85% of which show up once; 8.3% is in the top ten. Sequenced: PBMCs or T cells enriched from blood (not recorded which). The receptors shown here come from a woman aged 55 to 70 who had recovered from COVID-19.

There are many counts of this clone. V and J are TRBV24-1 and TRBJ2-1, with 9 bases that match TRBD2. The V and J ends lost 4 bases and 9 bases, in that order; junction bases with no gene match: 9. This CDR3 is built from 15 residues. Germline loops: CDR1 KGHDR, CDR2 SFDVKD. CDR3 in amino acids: CATSDTGLAVGEQFF. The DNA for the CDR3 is TGTGCCACCAGTGACACGGGACTAGCTGTGGGTGAGCAGTTCTTC.

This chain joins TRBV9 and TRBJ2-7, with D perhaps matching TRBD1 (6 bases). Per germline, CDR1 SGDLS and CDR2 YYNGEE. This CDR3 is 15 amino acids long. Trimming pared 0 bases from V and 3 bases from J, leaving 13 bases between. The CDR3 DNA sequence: TGTGCCAGCAGCGTAGGGGGAGACAGGATCTACGAGCAGTACTTC. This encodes CASSVGGDRIYEQYF.

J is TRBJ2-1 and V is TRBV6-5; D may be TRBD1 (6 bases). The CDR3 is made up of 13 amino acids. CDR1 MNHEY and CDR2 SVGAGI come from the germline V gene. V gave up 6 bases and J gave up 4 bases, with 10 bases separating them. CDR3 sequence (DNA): TGTGCCAGCAGCTCGGACAGATACAATGAGCAGTTCTTC. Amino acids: CASSSDRYNEQFF.

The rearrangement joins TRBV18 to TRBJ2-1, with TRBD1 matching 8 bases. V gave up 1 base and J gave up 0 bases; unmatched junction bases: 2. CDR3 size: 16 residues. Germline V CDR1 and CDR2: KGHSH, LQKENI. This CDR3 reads CASSPRTGNSYNEQFF. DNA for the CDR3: TGTGCCAGCTCACCACGGACAGGGAACTCCTACAATGAGCAGTTCTTC.